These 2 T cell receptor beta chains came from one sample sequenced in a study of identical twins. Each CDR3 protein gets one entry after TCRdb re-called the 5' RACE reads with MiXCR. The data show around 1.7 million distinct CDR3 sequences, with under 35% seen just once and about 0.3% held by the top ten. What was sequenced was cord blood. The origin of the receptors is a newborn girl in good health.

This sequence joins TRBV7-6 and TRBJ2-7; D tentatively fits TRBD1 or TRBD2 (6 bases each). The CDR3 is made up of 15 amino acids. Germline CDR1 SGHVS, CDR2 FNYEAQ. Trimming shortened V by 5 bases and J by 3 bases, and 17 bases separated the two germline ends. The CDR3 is CASSRNRDSYYEQYF. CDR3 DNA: TGTGCCAGCAGCCGCAACAGGGACTCATACTACGAGCAGTACTTC.

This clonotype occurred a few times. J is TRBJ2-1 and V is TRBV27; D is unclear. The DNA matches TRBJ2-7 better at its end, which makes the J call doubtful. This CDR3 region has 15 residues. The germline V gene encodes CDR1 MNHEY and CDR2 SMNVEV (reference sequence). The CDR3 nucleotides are TGTGCCAGCAGTTTATCCCGGGCGTCCTACAATGAGCAGTACTTC. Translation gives CASSLSRASYNEQYF.